The following is a T cell receptor beta chain sequence with its context. The TCR library protocol was used to attach unique molecular identifiers. These identifiers were attached to individual cDNA molecules. Each CDR3 protein gets one entry after TCRdb re-called the 5' RACE reads with MiXCR. The profile shows about 80,000 distinct CDR3 sequences, about 5% of them singletons. The V and J ends lost 1 base and 8 bases respectively, with 14 bases between them. Germline V gene data show CDR1 as SGHDN and CDR2 as FVKESK. CDR3 length equals 15 residues. The record originates from a study of early T cells in non-severe SARS-CoV-2 infection.

The TCR originated in an adult who was a healthcare worker with PCR-confirmed SARS-CoV-2 infection or an uninfected control (not recorded which). Source: whole blood, taken at baseline. The chain has TRBV14 and TRBJ1-4; D is possibly TRBD1 (6 bases). The CDR3 DNA sequence: TGTGCCAGCAGCCAAGTACGGGGGGCGGACGAAAAACTGTTTTTT. Translation gives CASSQVRGADEKLFF.